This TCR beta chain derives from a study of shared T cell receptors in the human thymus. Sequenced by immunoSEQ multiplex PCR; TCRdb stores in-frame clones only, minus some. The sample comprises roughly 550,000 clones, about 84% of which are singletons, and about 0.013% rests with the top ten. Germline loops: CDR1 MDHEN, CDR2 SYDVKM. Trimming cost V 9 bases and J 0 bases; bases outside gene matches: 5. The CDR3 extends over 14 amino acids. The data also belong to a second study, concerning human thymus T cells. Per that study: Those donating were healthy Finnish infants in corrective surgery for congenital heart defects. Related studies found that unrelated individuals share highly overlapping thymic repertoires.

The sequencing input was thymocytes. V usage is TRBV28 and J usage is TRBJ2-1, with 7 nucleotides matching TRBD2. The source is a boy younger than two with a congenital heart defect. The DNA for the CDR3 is TGTGCCAGGATGAGACTAGCCTCCTACAATGAGCAGTTCTTC. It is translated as CARMRLASYNEQFF.